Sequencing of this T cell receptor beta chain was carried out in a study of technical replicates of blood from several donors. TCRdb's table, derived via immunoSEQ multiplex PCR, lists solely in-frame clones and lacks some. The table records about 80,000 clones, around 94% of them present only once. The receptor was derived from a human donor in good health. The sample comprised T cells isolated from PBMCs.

CDR3 residues: CASSPLGQGRNEQYF. The CDR3 DNA reads as TGTGCCAGCTCACCGTTGGGACAGGGCAGGAACGAGCAGTACTTC. The rearrangement joins TRBV18 to TRBJ2-7; TRBD1 matches at 9 bases. This CDR3 has 15 amino acids. Germline lookup yields CDR1 KGHSH and CDR2 LQKENI. With 3 bases clipped from V and 5 bases from J, the junction kept 8 bases outside the gene matches.